This is a list of T cell receptor beta chains from one sample in a study of tumour-infiltrating T cells in Burkitt lymphoma. Assay: immunoSEQ multiplex PCR; the TCRdb copy retains only in-frame clones and omits some. The sample holds some 9,200 clones, less than 75% seen once. The sequencing sample was made of tumor tissue. The receptors were gathered from a human donor with diffuse large B-cell lymphoma. CDR3s include the opening cysteine and the closing phenylalanine or tryptophan. The D gene is left open where the match is weak. Part of the rows lack a size; the others show once, few, many or a class for expanded clones.

-,TRBJ1-5,TRBV7-9,14,TRBD1,TGTGCCAGCAGCCCGGGACAGGGCAATCAGCCCCAGCATTTT,CASSPGQGNQPQHF
-,TRBJ1-2,TRBV7-8,16,-,TGTGCCAGCAGCTTAGGTTACCGGGACACTAACTATGGCTACACCTTC,CASSLGYRDTNYGYTF
-,TRBJ2-3,TRBV2,14,TRBD1,TGTGCCAGCAGTAGGGCACCGGACAGGGCCGAAAAGTATTTT,CASSRAPDRAEKYF
once,TRBJ1-6,TRBV4-1,17,-,TGCGCCAGCAGCCAAGGGCCACAAGGGGGAAAAAATTCACCCCTCCACTTT,CASSQGPQGGKNSPLHF
few,TRBJ1-1,TRBV19,13,-,TGTGCCAGTAGTATGACGGTGAACACTGAAGCTTTCTTT,CASSMTVNTEAFF
-,TRBJ1-1,TRBV5-1,13,-,TGCGCCAGCAGCTTGGAATCCGACACTGAAGCTTTCTTT,CASSLESDTEAFF
-,TRBJ2-3,TRBV19,9,-,TGTGCCGCTCCGCATACGCAGTATTTT,CAAPHTQYF
-,TRBJ1-1,TRBV18,14,-,TGTGCCAGCTCGCCGGGCCCTCAGAACACTGAAGCTTTCTTT,CASSPGPQNTEAFF
-,TRBJ1-1,TRBV7-8,15,-,TGTGCCAGCAGCTTAAGTCCTTCTATCACCACGGAAGCTTTCTTT,CASSLSPSITTEAFF
few,TRBJ1-1,TRBV4-1,14,-,TGCGCCAGCAGGGCTGCGACGGGGAACACTGAAGCTTTCTTT,CASRAATGNTEAFF
-,TRBJ2-4,TRBV4-2,15,-,TGTGCCAGCAGCCAAGCTGGGACGGCCAAAAACATTCAGTACTTC,CASSQAGTAKNIQYF
-,TRBJ2-1,TRBV2,20,TRBD2,TGTGCCAGCAGCGCTACTCTGGGACTAGCGGGGGAAAAATACTACAATGAGCAGTTCTTC,CASSATLGLAGEKYYNEQFF
-,TRBJ2-3,TRBV5-1,15,-,TGCGCCAGCAGCCCACAGGGAGATCGGACAGATACGCAGTATTTT,CASSPQGDRTDTQYF
-,TRBJ2-3,TRBV30,13,TRBD1,TGTGCCTGGGACAGGGCAAGGGGAAATACGCAGTATTTT,CAWDRARGNTQYF
-,TRBJ1-2,TRBV5-4,15,-,TGTGCCAGCAGCTTGGGTGGCAGGGTGGCCTATGGCTACACCTTC,CASSLGGRVAYGYTF
-,TRBJ2-2,TRBV7-9,16,TRBD1,TGTGCCAGCATGTCTTTTGGGACAGAAGGTACCGGGGAGCTGTTTTTT,CASMSFGTEGTGELFF
-,TRBJ1-1,TRBV5-1,14,-,TGCGCCAGCAGCTTGGCCCCGGAGAACACTGAAGCTTTCTTT,CASSLAPENTEAFF
-,TRBJ2-2,TRBV19,14,-,TGTGCCAGTACGACAGGACGGGACACCGGGGAGCTGTTTTTT,CASTTGRDTGELFF
-,TRBJ2-1,TRBV6-6,14,TRBD2,TGTGCCAGCAGTTCCCGGGGGGGTCCTAGTGAGCAGTTCTTC,CASSSRGGPSEQFF
-,TRBJ1-4,TRBV18,16,-,TGTGCCAGCTCACCAACCCCCGGGAGGGCTAATGAAAAACTGTTTTTT,CASSPTPGRANEKLFF
-,TRBJ2-7,TRBV19,15,TRBD1,TGTGCCAGTAGTGTCTCCACAGGGGCCGCCTACGAGCAGTACTTC,CASSVSTGAAYEQYF
-,TRBJ1-1,TRBV15,13,-,TGTGCCACCAGCATAGGGATGAACACTGAAGCTTTCTTT,CATSIGMNTEAFF
-,TRBJ2-3,TRBV2,14,-,TGTGCCAGCAGTGAAGGGGACATCACAGATACGCAGTATTTT,CASSEGDITDTQYF
-,TRBJ1-3,TRBV5-1,15,-,TGCGCCAGCAGCCAGACACGGAGCTCTGGAAACACCATATATTTT,CASSQTRSSGNTIYF
-,TRBJ2-2,TRBV2,15,TRBD1,TGTGCCAGCAGCCGTAGACAGGGTAACGCCGGGGAGCTGTTTTTT,CASSRRQGNAGELFF
-,TRBJ1-2,TRBV19,11,-,TGTGCCAGTAGTATACTGAGTGGCTACACCTTC,CASSILSGYTF
-,TRBJ1-2,TRBV29-1,11,-,TGCAGCGTTACGGACAGATATGGCTACACCTTC,CSVTDRYGYTF
medium-sized,TRBJ1-4,TRBV5-6,13,-,TGTGCCAGCAGTGGGGTTTCAGAGGAAAAACTGTTTTTT,CASSGVSEEKLFF
-,TRBJ1-2,TRBV2,14,TRBD1,TGTGCCAGCAGGAGGACAGGGCCTAACTATGGCTACACCTTC,CASRRTGPNYGYTF
-,TRBJ1-1,TRBV10-2,16,TRBD1,TGCGCCAGCAGCGACAGGTGGGACAGTGTGAACACTGAAGCTTTCTTT,CASSDRWDSVNTEAFF
-,TRBJ1-2,TRBV10-3,14,TRBD1,TGTGCCATCAGTGAGTCCCCAGGGGGCTATGGCTACACCTTC,CAISESPGGYGYTF